This is a list of T cell receptor beta chains from one sample in a study of T-cell reconstitution after alpha-beta-depleted transplantation in children. TCRdb itself ran the PCR reads through MiXCR, one entry per CDR3 protein. The data contain about 980,000 distinct CDR3 sequences, roughly 29% of them singletons. The source was PBMCs, mostly from graft donor cells, collected 360 days after TCRalphabeta/CD19-depleted stem cell transplant. All receptors derive from a boy under three years old who had a stem cell transplant for SCID, so the T cells may come from the graft donor. CDR3s include the opening cysteine and the closing phenylalanine or tryptophan. D genes are given only for firm matches. Clone size is not always given. Where it is, it says once, few, many or a class for expanded clones.

TRBD1,TRBJ2-5,-,TRBV18,CASRGQVETQYF,TGTGCCAGCCGGGGACAGGTAGAGACCCAGTACTTC
-,TRBJ1-3,few,TRBV12-3/TRBV12-4,CASIDNWGAGGNTIYF,TGTGCCAGCATCGATAACTGGGGGGCGGGAGGAAACACCATATATTTT
TRBD1,TRBJ2-2,many,TRBV4-3,CASSPRDRGGDTGELFF,TGCGCCAGCAGCCCCCGGGACAGGGGGGGAGACACCGGGGAGCTGTTTTTT
-,TRBJ2-3,-,TRBV11-2,CASSLGQSSTDTQYF,TGTGCCAGCAGCCTAGGACAGAGCAGCACAGATACGCAGTATTTT
-,TRBJ2-2,few,TRBV9,CASTATGPANTGELFF,TGTGCCAGCACCGCCACAGGCCCCGCGAACACCGGGGAGCTGTTTTTT
TRBD2,TRBJ2-3,-,TRBV4-1,CASSQPGLAGETQYF,TGCGCCAGCAGCCAACCCGGACTAGCGGGGGAGACGCAGTATTTT
TRBD2,TRBJ2-7,few,TRBV6-5,CAGRGKSYEQYF,TGTGCCGGGCGGGGGAAATCCTACGAGCAGTACTTC
-,TRBJ1-2,-,TRBV5-1,CASSLGRGFYGYTF,TGCGCCAGCAGCTTGGGCAGGGGCTTCTATGGCTACACCTTC
TRBD2,TRBJ2-7,once,TRBV4-2,CASSYSRGGQSSYEQYF,TGTGCCAGCAGCTACTCCCGGGGGGGACAAAGCTCCTACGAGCAGTACTTC
-,TRBJ2-3,few,TRBV7-7,CASSLQRGGDTQYF,TGTGCCAGCAGCTTACAGCGAGGTGGGGATACGCAGTATTTT
TRBD1,TRBJ2-5,-,TRBV12-3/TRBV12-4,CASSRTGGGRETQYF,TGTGCCAGCAGTCGGACAGGGGGAGGTAGGGAGACCCAGTACTTC
TRBD2,TRBJ2-2,once,TRBV9,CASSLIAGPAGELFF,TGTGCCAGCAGCCTAATAGCGGGGCCGGCAGGGGAGCTGTTTTTT
-,TRBJ1-1,once,TRBV5-1,CASSPASTWNTEAFF,TGCGCCAGCAGCCCCGCGAGCACATGGAACACTGAAGCTTTCTTT
-,TRBJ2-7,-,TRBV12-3/TRBV12-4,CASPGEPEIKYF,TGTGCCAGCCCTGGGGAGCCAGAGATAAAGTACTTC
-,TRBJ2-3,few,TRBV29-1,CSVEIRLRDTQYF,TGCAGCGTTGAAATCCGGTTAAGGGATACGCAGTATTTT
-,TRBJ2-1,few,TRBV6-2/TRBV6-3,CASAKGLKYNEQFF,TGTGCCAGCGCCAAGGGACTTAAGTACAATGAGCAGTTCTTC
TRBD1,TRBJ2-7,-,TRBV20-1,CSATRSGTGPPGYEQYF,TGCAGTGCTACCCGATCCGGGACAGGCCCCCCTGGGTACGAGCAGTACTTC
TRBD1,TRBJ1-2,-,TRBV6-1,CASSLDQITGQVIYGYTF,TGTGCCAGCAGTCTGGACCAAATTACGGGACAGGTTATCTATGGCTACACCTTC
-,TRBJ2-7,-,TRBV6-5,CASSYSTPGPQGYEQYF,TGTGCCAGCAGTTACTCGACCCCAGGTCCCCAAGGCTACGAGCAGTACTTC
TRBD1,TRBJ2-7,few,TRBV12-3/TRBV12-4,CASSLTGKNYEQYF,TGTGCCAGCAGTCTGACAGGGAAAAATTACGAGCAGTACTTC
TRBD1,TRBJ2-7,-,TRBV6-5,CASSYSPTGSYEQYF,TGTGCCAGCAGTTACTCGCCGACAGGGTCCTACGAGCAGTACTTC
-,TRBJ2-3,-,TRBV5-1,CASSSSTGTDTQYF,TGCGCCAGCAGCTCATCAACAGGCACAGATACGCAGTATTTT
-,TRBJ2-7,few,TRBV3-1,CASSPTGRIYEQYF,TGTGCCAGCAGCCCCACTGGAAGGATCTACGAGCAGTACTTC
TRBD1,TRBJ2-3,few,TRBV24-1,CATSEGTVSTDTQYF,TGTGCCACCAGTGAGGGGACAGTCAGCACAGATACGCAGTATTTT
TRBD2,TRBJ2-1,few,TRBV12-3/TRBV12-4,CASRGLAGRGNEQFF,TGTGCCAGCAGGGGACTAGCGGGGAGAGGTAATGAGCAGTTCTTC
-,TRBJ2-2,few,TRBV15,CATSTGSAAGAGELFF,TGTGCCACCAGCACCGGGAGCGCGGCCGGAGCCGGGGAGCTGTTTTTT
-,TRBJ1-1,many,TRBV5-1,CASSLDRMNTEAFF,TGCGCCAGCAGCTTGGACAGGATGAACACTGAAGCTTTCTTT
-,TRBJ2-7,many,TRBV2,CASSVGPRNEQYF,TGTGCCAGCAGTGTTGGCCCGCGAAACGAGCAGTACTTC
-,TRBJ2-7,-,TRBV15,CATSRPSAFHSSYEQYF,TGTGCCACCAGCCGCCCCTCGGCGTTTCACAGCTCCTACGAGCAGTACTTC
-,TRBJ1-1,few,TRBV29-1,CSVEDGHSPGTEAFF,TGCAGCGTTGAAGATGGCCACTCCCCTGGCACTGAAGCTTTCTTT
-,TRBJ2-4,few,TRBV4-2,CASSQEEGAKAKNIQYF,TGTGCCAGCAGCCAAGAGGAGGGGGCGAAGGCCAAAAACATTCAGTACTTC
-,TRBJ1-6,-,TRBV5-1,CASRNRIGVGSPLHF,TGCGCCAGCAGAAACCGGATCGGGGTGGGATCACCCCTCCACTTT
TRBD1,TRBJ2-3,-,TRBV27,CASSLLGQGGTDTQYF,TGTGCCAGCAGTTTATTAGGACAGGGTGGCACAGATACGCAGTATTTT
-,TRBJ2-7,-,TRBV7-9,CASSPYRGDYEQYF,TGTGCCAGCAGCCCGTACCGAGGGGACTACGAGCAGTACTTC
TRBD1,TRBJ2-2,-,TRBV5-1,CASSATGVTGELFF,TGCGCCAGCAGCGCTACAGGGGTCACCGGGGAGCTGTTTTTT
-,TRBJ2-3,-,TRBV20-1,CSARSLRVTDTQYF,TGCAGTGCTAGGAGTCTAAGAGTCACAGATACGCAGTATTTT
TRBD1,TRBJ1-2,-,TRBV5-5,CASSSGTGKGDYGYTF,TGTGCCAGCAGCTCCGGGACAGGGAAAGGGGACTATGGCTACACCTTC
TRBD1,TRBJ1-2,few,TRBV5-1,CASSLGDRGPNGYTF,TGCGCCAGCAGCTTGGGGGACAGGGGACCCAATGGCTACACCTTC
TRBD2,TRBJ2-7,-,TRBV5-1,CASSSGGLEEQYF,TGCGCCAGCAGCTCGGGGGGATTAGAAGAGCAGTACTTC
-,TRBJ2-3,-,TRBV20-1,CSARVLFRWGSSTDTQYF,TGCAGTGCTAGAGTTCTCTTTCGTTGGGGCTCAAGCACAGATACGCAGTATTTT
-,TRBJ2-3,-,TRBV6-5,CASSLTGAQLDTQYF,TGTGCCAGCAGCTTAACCGGGGCCCAACTCGATACGCAGTATTTT
-,TRBJ2-7,-,TRBV7-6,CASSFMAPSEQYF,TGTGCCAGCAGCTTCATGGCCCCTTCCGAGCAGTACTTC
-,TRBJ2-1,-,TRBV20-1,CSAQGSALNEQFF,TGCAGTGCTCAGGGGTCCGCTCTGAATGAGCAGTTCTTC
-,TRBJ2-4,-,TRBV20-1,CSARGPGTSIQYF,TGCAGTGCTAGAGGCCCGGGGACGAGTATTCAGTACTTC
-,TRBJ2-2,many,TRBV12-3/TRBV12-4,CASSFLGTLITGELFF,TGTGCCAGCAGTTTCCTTGGGACACTCATCACCGGGGAGCTGTTTTTT
TRBD1,TRBJ2-1,few,TRBV12-3/TRBV12-4,CASRRDRPSYNEQFF,TGTGCCAGCAGGCGGGACAGGCCCTCCTACAATGAGCAGTTCTTC
-,TRBJ2-5,few,TRBV20-1,CSARRGARPQETQYF,TGCAGTGCTAGGAGAGGGGCCAGGCCACAAGAGACCCAGTACTTC
-,TRBJ1-1,few,TRBV12-5,CASGLGLLNTEAFF,TGTGCTAGTGGTTTAGGACTTCTGAACACTGAAGCTTTCTTT
TRBD1,TRBJ1-1,-,TRBV4-1,CASSQGQLGTEAFF,TGCGCCAGCAGCCAGGGACAGTTGGGGACTGAAGCTTTCTTT
TRBD1,TRBJ1-4,-,TRBV20-1,CSAHRPTGQNEKLFF,TGCAGTGCTCACCGACCGACAGGGCAAAATGAAAAACTGTTTTTT
TRBD1,TRBJ2-3,many,TRBV4-1,CASSPLGQGADTQYF,TGCGCCAGCAGCCCCCTCGGACAGGGAGCAGATACGCAGTATTTT
-,TRBJ2-2,-,TRBV9,CASSKGIRNTGELFF,TGTGCCAGCAGCAAAGGCATAAGAAACACCGGGGAGCTGTTTTTT
-,TRBJ1-5,-,TRBV27,CASRGLDSNQPQHF,TGTGCCAGCCGGGGGTTGGATAGCAATCAGCCCCAGCATTTT
-,TRBJ1-4,-,TRBV4-3,CASSHALLLQDTNEKLFF,TGCGCCAGCAGCCATGCACTGCTTCTACAGGATACTAATGAAAAACTGTTTTTT
TRBD1,TRBJ1-1,few,TRBV29-1,CSVERDSTNTEAFF,TGCAGCGTTGAGAGGGACAGCACGAACACTGAAGCTTTCTTT